These 6 T cell receptor beta chains came from one sample sequenced in a study of blood T cell repertoires in COVID-19. Generated by immunoSEQ multiplex PCR, the TCRdb table keeps only in-frame clones and is missing some. The sample consists of 200,000 to 250,000 clones, roughly 85% of them appearing once. Sequenced material: peripheral blood. These receptor sequences come from a woman aged 65 to 85 with COVID-19, enrolled during active disease.

The chain uses TRBV19 and TRBJ2-1; 11 nucleotides line up with TRBD2. The J segment lost 2 bases and the V segment lost 7 bases, leaving 13 bases of the junction unmatched. The V gene's germline CDR1 is LNHDA and CDR2 SQIVND (reference sequence). The CDR3 is 18 amino acids. The CDR3 reads CASTKAGLAVVPYNEQFF. The CDR3 coding sequence is TGTGCCAGTACCAAAGCGGGACTAGCGGTGGTCCCCTACAATGAGCAGTTCTTC.

The chain has TRBV11-3 and TRBJ2-7, with TRBD2 identical over 8 bases. Trimming removed 2 bases from V and 3 bases from J; junction bases left unmatched: 6. This CDR3 is built from 15 residues. Germline V gives CDR1 SGHNT, CDR2 YENEEA. The CDR3 is CASSLPAGGHYEQYF. In DNA, the CDR3 is TGTGCCAGCAGCTTACCCGCGGGGGGACACTACGAGCAGTACTTC.

The chain has TRBV9 and TRBJ1-2; D is unresolved. From germline, CDR1 is SGDLS and CDR2 YYNGEE. With 2 bases removed from V and 8 bases from J, the gap between germline ends came to 10 bases. The CDR3 totals 12 residues. This chain's CDR3 is CASSVGQRGYTF. The CDR3 DNA follows: TGTGCCAGCAGCGTCGGCCAGAGGGGCTACACCTTC.

The chain recombines TRBV27 with TRBJ2-2, with TRBD2 identical over 9 bases. Per germline, CDR1 MNHEY and CDR2 SMNVEV (reference sequence). The CDR3 contains 16 residues. Trimming at V came to 6 bases and at J to 4 bases, leaving 9 bases not matched to a gene. In DNA, the CDR3 is TGTGCCAGCAGCCCCTTTGCGGGAGGGCGCACCGGGGAGCTGTTTTTT. It is translated as CASSPFAGGRTGELFF.

This clone was observed once. The V gene is TRBV7-6, the J gene TRBJ1-1, with 8 bases fitting TRBD1. Germline V gives CDR1 SGHVS, CDR2 FNYEAQ. The CDR3 has 15 residues. Trimming took 3 bases from V and 3 from J; bases not matched to a gene: 6. The CDR3 sequence is CASSLTGAGYTEAFF. The CDR3 DNA sequence: TGTGCCAGCAGCTTGACAGGGGCTGGGTACACTGAAGCTTTCTTT.

The CDR3 nucleotides are TGTGCCAGTAGTGTACAGGGGGTACACTATGGCTACACCTTC. The encoded protein is CASSVQGVHYGYTF. V gene TRBV19 combines with J gene TRBJ1-2; 8 bases map to TRBD1. The CDR3 spans 14 residues. Germline CDR1 reads LNHDA; CDR2 reads SQIVND (reference sequence). V shed 5 bases and J 3 bases; nucleotides not matched to a gene: 5.